The present TCR beta chain was sequenced within a study of T-cell memory formation after mild COVID-19. General observations from the study: Balance between CD4 and CD8 was seen in clones contracting day 15 to 85, and a CD4+ lean was seen in later expanders.

The CDR3 consists of 13 residues. V was trimmed by 4 bases and J by 11 bases, leaving 17 bases between them. In germline, CDR1 is SGHDN, CDR2 FVKESK. TCRdb ran MiXCR on the 5' RACE reads and lists one entry per CDR3 protein. The sample has hundreds of thousands of distinct CDR3 sequences, 20% seen once. This clonotype was observed a few times. What it binds is unknown. Specimen: PBMCs or a T cell subset sorted from them (not recorded which). The receptor was isolated from a man in his late teens or twenties who had mild COVID-19 (a few samples of this study predate the infection). Cell type and time point are not known. This rearrangement joins TRBV14 to TRBJ1-1, with a possible D match to TRBD1 (5 bases). The CDR3 is CASSRDLRGIAFF. DNA for the CDR3: TGTGCCAGCAGCCGGGATTTACGGGGGATCGCTTTCTTT.